This paragraph reports one T cell receptor (beta chain). Its specificity is not known. The sample originates from a study of shared clonotypes between healthy human individuals. Study observations and caveats: The genetic and exposure-history diversity represented was limited by few donors.

Terminally differentiated effector memory CD45RA+ cells were excluded from the naive CD8 cells, which were CD45RO-negative and positively selected for CCR7. The assay ran at deep level. Sequenced by immunoSEQ multiplex PCR; TCRdb stores in-frame clones only, minus some. The sample yields more than 2 million clones, roughly 95% seen once. The CDR3 is 13 residues long. Germline CDR1 reads MNHNY; CDR2 reads SVGAGI (reference sequence). V lost 2 bases, J lost 3 bases, and 5 bases lay in between. The sequenced sample was naive CD8+ T cells from PBMCs. The clonotype comes from a man younger than 30 in good health. Some clones in this sample may be carry-over from other donors' samples. The rearrangement uses TRBV6-6 and TRBJ1-5, with D hard to call. The CDR3 DNA sequence: TGTGCCAGCAGTTACGTACTCAATCAGCCCCAGCATTTT. It yields the protein CASSYVLNQPQHF.